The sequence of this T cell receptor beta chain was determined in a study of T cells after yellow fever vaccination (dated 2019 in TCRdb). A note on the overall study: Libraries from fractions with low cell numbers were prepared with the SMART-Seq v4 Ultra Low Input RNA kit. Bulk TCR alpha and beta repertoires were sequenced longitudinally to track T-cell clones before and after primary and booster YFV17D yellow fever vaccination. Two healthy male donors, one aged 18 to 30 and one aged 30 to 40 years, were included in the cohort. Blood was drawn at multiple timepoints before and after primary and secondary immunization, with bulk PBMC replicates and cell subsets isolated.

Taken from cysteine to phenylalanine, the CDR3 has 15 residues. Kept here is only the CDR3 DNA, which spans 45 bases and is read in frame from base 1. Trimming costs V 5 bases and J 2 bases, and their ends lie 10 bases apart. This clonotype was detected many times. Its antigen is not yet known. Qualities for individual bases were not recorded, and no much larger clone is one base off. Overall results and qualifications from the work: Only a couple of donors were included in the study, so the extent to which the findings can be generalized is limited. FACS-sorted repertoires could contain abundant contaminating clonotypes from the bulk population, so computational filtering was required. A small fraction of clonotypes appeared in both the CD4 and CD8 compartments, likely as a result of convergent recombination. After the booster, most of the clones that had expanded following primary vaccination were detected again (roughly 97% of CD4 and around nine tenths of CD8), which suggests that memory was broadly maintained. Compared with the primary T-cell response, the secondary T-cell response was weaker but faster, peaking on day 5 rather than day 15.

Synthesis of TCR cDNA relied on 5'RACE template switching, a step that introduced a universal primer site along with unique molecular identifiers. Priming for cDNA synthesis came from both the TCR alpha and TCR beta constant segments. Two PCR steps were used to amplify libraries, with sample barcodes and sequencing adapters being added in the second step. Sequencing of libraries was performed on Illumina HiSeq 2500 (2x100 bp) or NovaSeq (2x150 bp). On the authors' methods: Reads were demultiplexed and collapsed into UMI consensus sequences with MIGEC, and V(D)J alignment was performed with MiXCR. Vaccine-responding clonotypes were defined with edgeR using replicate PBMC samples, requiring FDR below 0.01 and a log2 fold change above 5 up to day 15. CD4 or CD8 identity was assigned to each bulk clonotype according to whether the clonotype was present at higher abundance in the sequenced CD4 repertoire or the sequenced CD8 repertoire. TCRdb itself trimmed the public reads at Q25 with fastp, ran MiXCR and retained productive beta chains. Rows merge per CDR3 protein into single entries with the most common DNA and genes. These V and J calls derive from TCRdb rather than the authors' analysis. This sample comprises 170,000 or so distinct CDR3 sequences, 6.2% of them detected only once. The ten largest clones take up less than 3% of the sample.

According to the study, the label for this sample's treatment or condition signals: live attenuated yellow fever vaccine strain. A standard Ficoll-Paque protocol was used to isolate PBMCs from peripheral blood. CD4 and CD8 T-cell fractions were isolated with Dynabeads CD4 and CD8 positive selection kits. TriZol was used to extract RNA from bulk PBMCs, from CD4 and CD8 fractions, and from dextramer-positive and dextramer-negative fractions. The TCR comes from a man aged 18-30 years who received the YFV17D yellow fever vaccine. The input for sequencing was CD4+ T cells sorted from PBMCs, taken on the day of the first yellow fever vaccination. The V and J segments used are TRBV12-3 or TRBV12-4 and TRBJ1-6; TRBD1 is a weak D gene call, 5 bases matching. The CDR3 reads CASSRQRTYNSPLHF. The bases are TGTGCCAGCAGTAGACAGAGAACCTATAATTCACCCCTCCACTTT.